This TCR beta chain is from a study of blood T cells in healthy people across ages. The CDR3 is 16 amino acids. CDR1 is SGHAT, CDR2 FQNNGV, per germline. V lost 4 bases and J lost 7; bases outside the gene matches: 15. Every sample yielded at least 6 million isolated PBMCs. This clonotype occurred many times. Alongside a J-beta primer mix, a sample-barcoded 5' primer served in a second PCR lasting roughly 7 to 11 cycles. TCRdb re-derived calls from the 5' RACE reads in MiXCR, one entry per CDR3 protein. The table lists about 800,000 distinct CDR3 sequences, about 47% of them singletons. The source is a man older than 75 in good health. The V call is TRBV11-2, the J call TRBJ2-5; TRBD1 matches at 7 bases. Material: blood. CDR3 region: CASSSMTGTAWGTQYF. CDR3 coding DNA: TGTGCCAGCAGCTCAATGACCGGGACAGCCTGGGGGACCCAGTACTTC.